The text below deals with one TCR beta chain. As yet, its antigen is unknown. CDR3 length: 16 amino acids. Trimming removed 3 bases from V and 5 bases from J; junction bases left unmatched: 11. Per germline, CDR1 SGHAT and CDR2 FQNNGV. The method was immunoSEQ multiplex PCR; TCRdb's version includes in-frame clones alone and lacks a portion of them. The data contain 90,000 to 150,000 clones, nearly 90% of them singletons. This sample was included in a study of T cell responses to AZD1222 COVID-19 vaccine. As for the study in general: Second-dose intervals of approximately 4 or approximately 12 weeks were pooled.

Notes on the study in general: Donors skewed white British and female; clonal diversity was possibly underestimated. CD4 TCRs associated with vaccination spanned spike, dominating at 160-218 and 743-854. Among AZD1222 vaccinees, only six were seropositive at baseline.

This specimen was peripheral blood, taken on day 0 of AZD1222 vaccination. The chain carries TRBV11-2 and TRBJ2-5; TRBD2 agrees at 8 bases. This TCR was recovered from an adult in good health. Here the CDR3 DNA reads TGTGCCAGCAGCTTCGGGAGGGAGGGGTCACGGGAGACCCAGTACTTC. This sequence encodes CASSFGREGSRETQYF.